The 9 T cell receptor beta chains presented below share a single source sample, sequenced in a study of OX40 agonist ivuxolimab in advanced cancers. Assay: immunoSEQ multiplex PCR; the TCRdb copy retains only in-frame clones and omits some. The top ten clones hold approximately 2.2% of a sample with 50,000 to 70,000 clones, around four fifths of them seen once. The sample in question was CD4+ or CD8+ T cells sorted from blood, obtained in a trial of the OX40 agonist ivuxolimab. The receptors stem from an adult with an advanced solid tumor such as melanoma, head and neck, liver or kidney cancer.

The chain employs TRBV10-2 and TRBJ2-2; a possible D gene is TRBD2 (5 bases). The CDR3 runs 13 residues. Germline loops: CDR1 WSHSY, CDR2 SAAADI. V lost 4 bases to trimming and J lost 5 bases, with 8 bases between them. The CDR3 DNA is TGCGCCAGCAGTGCACTAGAGACCGGGGAGCTGTTTTTT. Amino acid sequence: CASSALETGELFF.

As DNA, the CDR3 is TGTGCCAGCAGCTTCGGCGGGGGGCATCGAGATGAGCAGTTCTTC. Amino acids: CASSFGGGHRDEQFF. The gene calls are TRBV5-4 and TRBJ2-1; 8 bases agree with TRBD2. Germline V lookup: CDR1 SGHNT, CDR2 YYREEE (reference sequence). The CDR3 runs 15 residues. V lost 2 bases to trimming and J lost 8 bases; unmatched junction nucleotides: 9. Based on the CDR3 plus reference TRBV5-4 and TRBJ2-1, the full variable domain is ETGVTQSPTHLIKTRGQQVTLRCSSQSGHNTVSWYQQALGQGPQFIFQYYREEENGRGNFPPRFSGLQFPNYSSELNVNALELDDSALYLCASSFGGGHRDEQFFGPGTRLTVL.

This chain links TRBV14 with TRBJ2-5; D might be TRBD1 or TRBD2, each matching 5 bases. Trimming shortened V by 3 bases and J by 4 bases, and 18 bases separated the two germline ends. This CDR3 is 16 amino acids long. The germline V gene encodes CDR1 SGHDN and CDR2 FVKESK. CDR3 in DNA: TGTGCCAGCAGCCATAGGGACGTTTGGCGAATAGAGACCCAGTACTTC. Encoded protein: CASSHRDVWRIETQYF. The whole variable domain, remainder taken from reference TRBV14 and TRBJ2-5, is EAGVTQFPSHSVIEKGQTVTLRCDPISGHDNLYWYRRVMGKEIKFLLHFVKESKQDESGMPNNRFLAERTGGTYSTLKVQPAELEDSGVYFCASSHRDVWRIETQYFGPGTRLLVL.

In its sample, this clone was seen a few times. The rearrangement joins TRBV6-1 to TRBJ1-1; weak D call: TRBD1 (5 bases). Germline assignment: CDR1 MNHNS and CDR2 SASEGT. The CDR3 loop spans 16 amino acids. The V end was cut by 1 base, the J end by 3 bases, with 15 bases between. CDR3: CASSEGIGGWDTEAFF. Here the CDR3 DNA reads TGTGCCAGCAGTGAAGGTATTGGGGGTTGGGACACTGAAGCTTTCTTT.

This chain joins TRBV7-8 and TRBJ2-2; 9 positions match TRBD1. The germline gives CDR1 SGHVS, CDR2 FQNEAQ. J gave up 6 bases and V 5 bases, and 7 bases lay outside the gene matches. The CDR3 is 15 amino acids. In DNA, the CDR3 is TGTGCCAGCAGCCGAACAGGGGGCGAGGCCGGGGAGCTGTTTTTT. The encoded protein is CASSRTGGEAGELFF.

This sequence joins TRBV27 and TRBJ2-7; 8 positions match TRBD2. Germline V gives CDR1 MNHEY, CDR2 SMNVEV (reference sequence). The CDR3 covers 17 residues. V lost 5 bases, J lost 0 bases, and 12 bases stayed unmatched. The CDR3 DNA follows: TGTGCCAGCAGTCTCAGACCTAGCGGGTCATTCTCCTACGAGCAGTACTTC. This gives the protein CASSLRPSGSFSYEQYF.

This rearrangement joins TRBV28 to TRBJ2-7; D might be TRBD1 or TRBD2, each matching 7 bases. The CDR3 runs 14 residues. The ends were cut back, 5 bases at V and 5 bases at J, with 16 bases in the middle. Germline loops: CDR1 MDHEN, CDR2 SYDVKM. The CDR3 DNA reads as TGTGCCAGCAGTCCCAGGGGGGGTCGGCACGAGCAGTACTTC. This gives the protein CASSPRGGRHEQYF.

The chain has TRBV10-1 and TRBJ2-3; tentative D call: TRBD2 (5 bases). Trimming pared 4 bases from V and 7 bases from J, leaving 6 bases between. This CDR3 is 11 amino acids long. Germline-derived CDR1 and CDR2 are WNHNN and SYGVQD (reference sequence). CDR3 DNA: TGCGCCAGCAGTGGCGGGCATACGCAGTATTTT. Translated: CASSGGHTQYF.

The chain couples TRBV9 to TRBJ1-5; TRBD1 aligns across 11 bases. Germline trimming cut 0 bases from V and 9 bases from J; bases unmatched to any gene: 5. In germline, CDR1 is SGDLS, CDR2 YYNGEE. This CDR3 is built from 15 residues. The CDR3 spells CASSVAGTGGSPQHF. The CDR3 DNA sequence: TGTGCCAGCAGCGTAGCCGGGACAGGGGGATCGCCCCAGCATTTT.